A single TCR beta chain is shown here with its context. Its antigen is as yet unknown. The source of the sample is a study of cytomegalovirus exposure and HLA in healthy donors. Study overall: Earlier results showed approximately 120 million unique TCR beta sequences derived from approximately 170 million T cells. Points from the study as a whole: Most observed TCR sequences were rare, whereas some public TCRs were detected in many donors.

V trimming: 0 bases; J trimming: 3 bases; junction bases outside the gene matches: 6. The CDR3 loop spans 16 amino acids. CDR1 and CDR2 (germline): SNHLY, FYNNEI. A multiplex PCR was run with 60 Vbeta primers and 13 Jbeta primers. Clones were sequenced by immunoSEQ multiplex PCR, and TCRdb holds only the in-frame ones, with some missing. This table lists approximately 38,000 clones. The rearrangement joins TRBV2 to TRBJ2-3; TRBD2 matches 7 bases. The source material was PBMCs. This TCR was recovered from a human donor in good health. The CDR3 sequence: CASSEAGGRGTDTQYF. As DNA, the CDR3 is TGTGCCAGCAGTGAAGCAGGCGGGCGGGGGACAGATACGCAGTATTTT.